This is a list of T cell receptor beta chains from one sample in a study of blood T cell repertoires in COVID-19. The data were produced by immunoSEQ multiplex PCR, yet TCRdb's version contains in-frame clones alone and is incomplete. The table lists approximately 45,000 clones, about nine tenths of them singletons. The sample was peripheral blood. The receptors here all came from a human donor in a cohort sampled during active COVID-19. Each CDR3 is given with its conserved first and last residue. Clone size appears in some rows only: once, few, many, or a class for an expanded clone.

>NA|TRBV28
CASSNIAGGPGELFF
>once|TRBV5-5
CASRWDSPVGMNTEAFF
>NA|TRBV15
CATSRDKDRVHEQYF
>NA|TRBV5-5
CASRDGLAASYEQYF
>NA|TRBV5-1
CASSGGLAGDEQFF
>few|TRBV7-9
CASSADSILEKLFF
>NA|TRBV14
CASSQELTFRGNEQFF
>NA|TRBV19
CASSINSFSANVLTF
>few|TRBV2
CASTLRERELIEQFF
>NA|TRBV5-1
CASSLAATAINEKLFF
>NA|TRBV29-1
CSVEDKKLFF
>NA|TRBV16
CASSQDRGRETQYF
>few|TRBV10-1
CASTITGSNEQFF
>NA|TRBV4-1
CASSPRTGVEVSDTQYF
>once|TRBV11-2
CASSHSPLAGPLEQYF
>NA|TRBV28
CASGNQGAQDEQFF
>NA|TRBV4-1
CASSQESDTQYF
>NA|TRBV7-9
CASSWGGSKNSGIGYEQYF
>NA|TRBV11-2
CASSLGLRGNQETQYF
>NA|TRBV28
CASSLDSGQSYEQYF
>NA|TRBV18
CASSPMVANSGANVLTF
>NA|TRBV6-1
CASSETVNSPLHF
>once|TRBV9
CASSVSLAGGSYEQYF
>NA|TRBV19
CASSIWAASNEKLFF
>NA|TRBV7-6
CASSLGTGVDEQYF
>NA|TRBV10-3
CAISGRDSPLHF
>NA|TRBV28
CASSSGQGNTGELFF
>NA|TRBV9
CASSVEWRQGYGYTF
>NA|TRBV28
CASSLIGRGWGTEAFF
>NA|TRBV18
CASSPSSVAEQYF
>NA|TRBV5-1
CASRQTGFGSPLHF
>NA|TRBV3-1/TRBV3-2
CASSHEEFAGELFF
>NA|TRBV11-2
CASSPRFPGGSYNEQFF
>NA|TRBV7-9
CASSTNDRETSTDTQYF
>NA|TRBV11-2
CASSLYRREGPNEQFF
>NA|TRBV2
CASSDDREHNEQFF
>NA|TRBV14
CASSQTSSSGNTIYF
>NA|TRBV5-6
CASSFLAGGNTEAFF
>NA|TRBV28
CASSLGLAGVAYEQYF
>NA|TRBV12-3/TRBV12-4
CASSLTQEYEQYF
>NA|TRBV3-1/TRBV3-2
CASSQDYGTELHSPLHF
>NA|TRBV7-8
CASSLVTSYNEQFF